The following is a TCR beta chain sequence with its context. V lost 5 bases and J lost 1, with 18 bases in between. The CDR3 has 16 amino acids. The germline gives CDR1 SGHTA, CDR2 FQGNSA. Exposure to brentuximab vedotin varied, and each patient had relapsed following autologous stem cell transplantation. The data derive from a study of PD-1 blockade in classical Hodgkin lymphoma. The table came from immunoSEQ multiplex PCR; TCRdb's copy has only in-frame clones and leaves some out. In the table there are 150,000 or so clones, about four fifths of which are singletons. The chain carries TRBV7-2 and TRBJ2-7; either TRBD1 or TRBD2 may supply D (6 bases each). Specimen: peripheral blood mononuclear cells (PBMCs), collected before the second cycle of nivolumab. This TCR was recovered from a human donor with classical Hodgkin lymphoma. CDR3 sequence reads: CASSGQGGPKSYEQYF. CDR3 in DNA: TGTGCCAGCAGCGGACAAGGGGGGCCCAAATCCTACGAGCAGTACTTC. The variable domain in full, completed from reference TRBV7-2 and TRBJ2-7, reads GAGVSQSPSNKVTEKGKDVELRCDPISGHTALYWYRQSLGQGLEFLIYFQGNSAPDKSGLPSDRFSAERTGGSVSTLTIQRTQQEDSAVYLCASSGQGGPKSYEQYFGPGTRLTVT.